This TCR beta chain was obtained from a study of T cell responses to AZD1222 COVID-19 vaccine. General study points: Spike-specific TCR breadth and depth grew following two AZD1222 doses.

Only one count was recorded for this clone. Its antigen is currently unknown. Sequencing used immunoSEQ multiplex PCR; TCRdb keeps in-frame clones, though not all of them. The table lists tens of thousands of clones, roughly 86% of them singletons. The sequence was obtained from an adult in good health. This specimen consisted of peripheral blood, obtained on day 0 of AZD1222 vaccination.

The CDR3 region has the DNA TGTGCCAGTAGTAGGAGACAGGATGGAGGCTATGGCTACACCTTC. Its translation is CASSRRQDGGYGYTF. The rearrangement links TRBV19 to TRBJ1-2, with D maybe TRBD1 (6 bases). Germline assignment: CDR1 LNHDA and CDR2 SQIVND (reference sequence). Trimming took off 4 bases at V and 4 bases at J, with 16 bases between the two ends. The CDR3 consists of 15 residues.